The 25 T cell receptor beta chains below were found in one sample sequenced in a study of CD8 T cells in Susac syndrome. Reverse transcription of roughly 0.45 to 1 ug RNA used random hexamers. TCRdb reprocessed the immunoSEQ multiplex PCR reads with MiXCR, giving one entry per CDR3 protein. The table has around 230,000 distinct CDR3 sequences, around 96% seen once; the top ten hold roughly 0.1%. Sequences were obtained from CD4+ T cells from PBMCs. The receptor source for this set is a human donor with Susac syndrome.

The V call is TRBV20-1, the J call TRBJ2-7; D gene ambiguous. The CDR3 totals 16 residues. CDR1 and CDR2 (germline): DFQATT, SNEGSKA (reference sequence). Trimming took 0 bases from V and 4 from J, leaving 19 bases between them. The CDR3, as DNA: TGCAGTGCTAGAGAGCTCGGTTGGAAGGGTACGTACGAGCAGTACTTC. It codes for CSARELGWKGTYEQYF.

The CDR3 region is CASSQDALAASKTQYF. The CDR3 nucleotides are TGTGCCAGCAGCCAAGATGCGCTAGCGGCGTCGAAGACCCAGTACTTC. V and J are TRBV3-1 and TRBJ2-5; 7 bases match TRBD2. The germline V gene encodes CDR1 LGHDT and CDR2 YNNKEL (reference sequence). V dropped 0 bases and J dropped 6; count of bases not matched to a gene: 10. The CDR3 runs 16 residues.

The chain employs TRBV11-2 and TRBJ2-1, with TRBD2 as a possible D gene (6 bases). The germline CDR1 and CDR2 sequences are SGHAT and FQNNGV. The CDR3 totals 11 residues. V lost 5 bases and J 10 bases, leaving 9 bases between the germline ends. The CDR3 coding sequence is TGTGCCAGCAGCCCTGGGAGGGAGCAGTTCTTC. Residues: CASSPGREQFF.

This rearrangement joins TRBV5-1 to TRBJ2-7, with 10 bases that match TRBD2. Losses at the gene ends were 4 bases for V and 6 bases for J; bases not matched to a gene: 13. Germline V gene sequence: CDR1 SGHRS, CDR2 YFSETQ. CDR3 size: 16 residues. The CDR3 region has the DNA TGCGCCAGCAGCCTCCTACCGACTAGCGGGTCCGGCGAGCAGTACTTC. Translated, it gives CASSLLPTSGSGEQYF.

The V and J genes are TRBV20-1 and TRBJ2-7, with D hard to call. The CDR3 sequence is 11 residues long. Germline V CDR1 and CDR2: DFQATT, SNEGSKA (reference sequence). V was pared by 5 bases and J by 4 bases, with 9 bases between. CDR3 DNA sequence: TGCAGTGCTGGTGATGGGTACGAGCAGTACTTC. It codes for CSAGDGYEQYF.

The chain recombines TRBV20-1 with TRBJ1-4, with D perhaps TRBD1 (5 bases). The CDR3 sequence is 13 residues long. The germline CDR1 and CDR2 sequences are DFQATT and SNEGSKA (reference sequence). V was shortened by 6 bases and J by 8 bases, with 16 bases between the two germline ends. The CDR3 coding sequence is TGCAGTGCCCCCGCCGGGCCAGGGGAAAAACTGTTTTTT. It encodes CSAPAGPGEKLFF.

CDR3 amino acids: CASSLGRGLGNTIYF. For the CDR3, the DNA is TGTGCCAGCAGTTTAGGTAGGGGGCTCGGAAACACCATATATTTT. This chain links TRBV28 with TRBJ1-3; TRBD1 agrees at 7 bases. J lost 4 bases, V lost 2 bases, and 5 bases had no gene match. The CDR3 contains 15 residues. CDR1 and CDR2 (germline): MDHEN, SYDVKM.

The chain employs TRBV30 and TRBJ1-1, with a possible D match to TRBD1 (5 bases). The CDR3 is made up of 13 amino acids. The V end was cut by 4 bases, the J end by 1 base, with 10 bases between. Germline V gives CDR1 GTSNPN, CDR2 SVGIG (reference sequence). The CDR3 loop reads CAWTRGGNTEAFF. CDR3 DNA: TGTGCCTGGACTCGGGGGGGGAACACTGAAGCTTTCTTT.

This clonotype showed up just a few times. J is TRBJ2-1 and V is TRBV24-1, with 8 bases fitting TRBD2. J was trimmed by 2 bases and V by 9 bases; bases with no gene match: 5. The CDR3 covers 14 residues. The V gene's germline CDR1 is KGHDR and CDR2 SFDVKD. CDR3 DNA: TGTGCCACCTCCGGGACTAGAGCCTACAATGAGCAGTTCTTC. As protein: CATSGTRAYNEQFF.

The chain combines TRBV9 with TRBJ2-1; D is uncertain. The ends were cut back, 3 bases at V and 0 bases at J, with 13 bases in the middle. The V gene's germline CDR1 is SGDLS and CDR2 YYNGEE. The CDR3 runs 16 residues. CDR3 loop: CASSAHLRASYNEQFF. CDR3 DNA sequence: TGTGCCAGCAGCGCCCACCTACGAGCCTCCTACAATGAGCAGTTCTTC.

The V call is TRBV18, the J call TRBJ1-1; no definite D call. CDR3 length equals 14 residues. V was clipped by 3 bases and J by 4 bases, with 12 bases between them. Germline values: CDR1 KGHSH, CDR2 LQKENI. CDR3 sequence (DNA): TGTGCCAGCTCACCCCTCGGGCCGGGCACTGAAGCTTTCTTT. This encodes CASSPLGPGTEAFF.

The chain's CDR3 is CSVETSGGTDTQYF. CDR3 DNA: TGCAGCGTTGAAACTAGCGGAGGCACAGATACGCAGTATTTT. The rearrangement uses TRBV29-1 and TRBJ2-3, with TRBD2 identical over 8 bases. The CDR3 covers 14 residues. CDR1 and CDR2 from the germline V gene are SQVTM and ANQGSEA. Trimming removed 2 bases from V and 1 base from J; junction bases left unmatched: 2.

The gene calls are TRBV12-3 or TRBV12-4 and TRBJ2-7; unclear D gene. CDR3 length: 12 residues. The V end lost 2 bases, the J end lost 3 bases, and 5 bases lay between the germline ends. CDR3 in amino acids: CASSLRIYEQYF. In DNA form, the CDR3 reads TGTGCCAGCAGTTTAAGGATCTACGAGCAGTACTTC.

The rearrangement uses TRBV11-2 and TRBJ2-7, with D possibly TRBD2 on 6 matching bases. The CDR3 has 14 amino acids. Germline-derived CDR1 and CDR2 are SGHAT and FQNNGV. Trimming removed 3 bases from V and 6 bases from J, with 15 bases in between. The CDR3 loop is CASSLSIRELEQYF. The CDR3, as DNA: TGTGCCAGCAGCTTGTCAATACGGGAGCTCGAGCAGTACTTC.

The chain uses TRBV11-2 and TRBJ2-5; tentatively, D is TRBD1 or TRBD2 (5 bases each). The CDR3 consists of 12 residues. Germline CDR1 is SGHAT and CDR2 is FQNNGV. With 6 bases removed from V and 7 bases from J, the gap between germline ends came to 12 bases. The CDR3 DNA reads as TGTGCCAGCAGGGGACCGACCGTGACCCAGTACTTC. Protein: CASRGPTVTQYF.

This clonotype was observed once. V gene TRBV30 combines with J gene TRBJ1-3; possible D gene TRBD1, 6 bases. Germline V gene lookup returns CDR1 GTSNPN and CDR2 SVGIG (reference sequence). The CDR3 totals 20 residues. V gave up 2 bases and J gave up 1 base, with 27 bases separating them. CDR3 sequence (DNA): TGTGCCTGGAGTCCAATCCAAACGACAGGACCGTATAGTTCTGGAAACACCATATATTTT. Translating gives CAWSPIQTTGPYSSGNTIYF.

This chain connects TRBV28 to TRBJ1-4, with a possible D match to TRBD1 (5 bases). The length of the CDR3 is 17 residues. Trimming cost V 2 bases and J 6 bases, with 19 bases left between them. Germline CDR1 reads MDHEN; CDR2 reads SYDVKM. CDR3 sequence reads: CASSLDVGDSRDEKLFF. CDR3 DNA: TGTGCCAGCAGTTTAGATGTAGGGGATTCTAGAGATGAAAAACTGTTTTTT.

The genes are TRBV20-1 and TRBJ1-5; D uncertain. Germline CDR1 is DFQATT and CDR2 is SNEGSKA (reference sequence). V was shortened by 2 bases and J by 0 bases, with 5 bases between the two germline ends. This CDR3 is 13 amino acids long. CDR3 residues: CSARMDSNQPQHF. Here the CDR3 DNA reads TGCAGTGCTAGAATGGATAGCAATCAGCCCCAGCATTTT.

The CDR3 sequence: CASSKDWDRAHLF. The CDR3 bases are TGTGCCAGCAGCAAAGATTGGGACAGGGCCCATCTCTTT. The V and J genes are TRBV21-1 and TRBJ1-1; the D call TRBD1 from the table was never checked on the DNA. TRBV21-1 is a recognized pseudogene. The CDR3 covers 13 residues.

This clonotype was seen once. The J gene is TRBJ1-1, the V gene TRBV24-1; TRBD1 matches at 10 bases. From germline, CDR1 is KGHDR and CDR2 SFDVKD. This CDR3 has 15 amino acids. The ends lost 3 bases at V and 3 bases at J; junction bases unmatched: 3. CDR3 in DNA: TGTGCCACCAGTGATACGGGACAGGGGTACACTGAAGCTTTCTTT. Its translation is CATSDTGQGYTEAFF.

V and J are TRBV7-6 and TRBJ2-5; D not certain. The length of the CDR3 is 14 residues. V was trimmed by 1 base and J by 3 bases, leaving 9 bases between them. Germline CDR1 is SGHVS and CDR2 is FNYEAQ. CDR3 loop: CASSLVSREETQYF. CDR3 bases: TGTGCCAGCAGCTTAGTCTCTCGAGAAGAGACCCAGTACTTC.

V usage is TRBV20-1 and J usage is TRBJ2-7; the D is unclear. Trimming pared 0 bases from V and 7 bases from J, leaving 13 bases between. The germline gives CDR1 DFQATT, CDR2 SNEGSKA (reference sequence). The CDR3 loop spans 13 amino acids. CDR3 protein: CSAREIVTGEQYF. The CDR3, as DNA: TGCAGTGCTAGAGAAATAGTGACGGGTGAGCAGTACTTC.

The chain is built from TRBV30 and TRBJ1-1, with D hard to call. The CDR3 has 15 amino acids. The V end lost 5 bases, the J end lost 1 base, and 17 bases lay between the germline ends. Germline lookup yields CDR1 GTSNPN and CDR2 SVGIG (reference sequence). The CDR3 DNA reads as TGTGCCTGGTCTTGGGGTTGGGGAGAGAACACTGAAGCTTTCTTT. It specifies CAWSWGWGENTEAFF.

This clonotype was observed a single time. The V and J genes are TRBV30 and TRBJ1-1, with a tentative D call TRBD1 (5 bases). The CDR3 has 13 residues. Germline V gene sequence: CDR1 GTSNPN, CDR2 SVGIG (reference sequence). With 2 bases removed from V and 4 bases from J, the gap between germline ends came to 11 bases. The CDR3 DNA reads as TGTGCCTGGAGTAGCCATGGGGGCACTGAAGCTTTCTTT. As protein: CAWSSHGGTEAFF.

The chain combines TRBV19 with TRBJ2-7, with 8 bases aligning to TRBD1. The CDR3 spans 14 residues. CDR1 and CDR2 (germline): LNHDA, SQIVND (reference sequence). Trimming at V came to 4 bases and at J to 3 bases, leaving 5 bases not matched to a gene. The CDR3 sequence: CASSRRQGNYEQYF. The CDR3, as DNA: TGTGCCAGTAGTAGGCGACAGGGGAACTACGAGCAGTACTTC.